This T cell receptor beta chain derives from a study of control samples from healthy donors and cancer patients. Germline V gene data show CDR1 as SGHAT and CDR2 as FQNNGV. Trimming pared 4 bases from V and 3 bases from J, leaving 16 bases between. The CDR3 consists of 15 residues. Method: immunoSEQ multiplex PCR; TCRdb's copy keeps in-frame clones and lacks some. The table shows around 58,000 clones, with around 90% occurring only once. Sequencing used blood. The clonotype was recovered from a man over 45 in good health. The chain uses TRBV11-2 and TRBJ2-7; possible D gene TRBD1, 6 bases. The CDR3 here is CASSSLGTSGYEQYF. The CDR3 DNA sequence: TGTGCCAGCAGCTCACTTGGGACATCGGGCTACGAGCAGTACTTC.